This T cell receptor beta chain came from a study of shared clonotypes between healthy human individuals. On the study more broadly: Three plates each covered CD4 naive and memory; CD8 naive two, CD8 memory one. Study results and caveats: Limitation of the genetic and exposure-history diversity represented came from the few donors.

Of note for this clone: The target antigen is unknown.

TCRdb's table, derived via immunoSEQ multiplex PCR, lists solely in-frame clones and lacks some. The data contain about 820,000 clones, 90% to 95% of them singletons. Naive CD8 cells lacked CD45RO, underwent positive selection for CCR7 and left out terminally differentiated effector memory CD45RA+ cells. Trimming at V came to 5 bases and at J to 5 bases, leaving 5 bases not matched to a gene. Germline V gene data show CDR1 as LNHDA and CDR2 as SQIVND (reference sequence). The CDR3 loop spans 14 amino acids. The sequencing input was naive CD8+ T cells sorted from blood. The sequence was obtained from a man aged 30 to 45 in good health. The chain couples TRBV19 to TRBJ1-5; 8 bases align to TRBD1. The CDR3 coding sequence is TGTGCCAGTAGTCTACGGACAGGGTATCAGCCCCAGCATTTT. Protein: CASSLRTGYQPQHF.